This T cell receptor beta chain was recorded in a study of breast tumors, draining lymph nodes, adjacent tissues. CDR3 length: 11 amino acids. Germline V gene data show CDR1 as MNHEY and CDR2 as SVGAGI. With 4 bases removed from V and 9 bases from J, the gap between germline ends came to 7 bases. Findings and caveats of the study: Most tumor T cells seemingly derive from lymph node, then expand in tumor.

This clonotype has ten or more counts. The antigen is unknown. Breast cancer patients provided tissue from their axillary draining lymph nodes. One entry per CDR3 protein, called by TCRdb with MiXCR from the multiplex PCR reads. The sample consists of some 230,000 distinct CDR3 sequences, 30% to 35% of them appearing once. Sequencing used axillary lymph node tissue. The genes are TRBV6-5 and TRBJ2-1; D not certain. The clonotype originates from a female donor with breast cancer. Some clones in this sample may be carry-over from other donors' samples. The DNA for the CDR3 is TGTGCCAGCAGTTCGGGTCTTGAGCAGTTCTTC. Translating it yields CASSSGLEQFF.